This T cell receptor (beta chain) is from a study of blood T cell repertoires in COVID-19. Study-wide context: The United States, Italy and Spain were the sources of the acute and convalescent COVID-19 samples. The analysed material was cDNA or gDNA that came from T cells, B-cell-depleted T cells, or PBMCs.

From germline, CDR1 is SQVTM and CDR2 ANQGSEA. V was pared by 5 bases and J by 6 bases, with 19 bases between. The CDR3 is 14 residues long. Enrolment of Seattle patients took place during active infection, and they were followed longitudinally. Source study methods: The assay estimated nucleated cells by amplifying reference gene primers. The protocol was immunoSEQ multiplex PCR, while the TCRdb copy is restricted to in-frame clones and leaves out a portion. V and J calls and clone size are copied from that table; D and trimming were computed from the DNA. This sample carries roughly 260,000 clones, more than 85% of them seen once, and the ten largest clones take under 3%.

Material: peripheral blood. The chain carries TRBV29-1 and TRBJ1-2; D perhaps matches TRBD1 (6 bases). This clonotype was obtained from a person aged 18 to 30 with COVID-19, enrolled during active disease. Written as DNA, the CDR3 is TGCAGCGTTTTAACAGGGCTCCCTGGGGATGGCTACACCTTC. Amino acids: CSVLTGLPGDGYTF.